These T cell receptor beta chains were read from a single sample in a study of CD4 T cells in relation to SARS-CoV-2 and coronaviruses. Profiled with immunoSEQ multiplex PCR; TCRdb holds only in-frame clones, not every one. The sample lists more than 30,000 clones, roughly 85% occurring once. The sequenced sample consisted of memory CD4+ T cells from PBMCs. The receptors were gathered from an adult with COVID-19. CDR3s include the opening cysteine and the closing phenylalanine or tryptophan. D genes are given only for firm matches. Size is omitted from some rows. Given values are once, few, many or a class for expanded clones.

TRBV7-9 TRBD2 15 NA CASSSRTSGQETQYF
TRBV20-1 TRBD2 15 NA CSASGLAGGSETQYF
TRBV6-5 NA 14 NA CASSYSGRRDEQYF
TRBV24-1 NA 17 NA CATSELTRDRRGNTIYF
TRBV13 TRBD2 20 NA CASSLEPAWTSGKNTGELFF
TRBV19 NA 16 once CASSPRQDRSSYEQYF
TRBV19 TRBD1 15 NA CASSITGGGNQPQHF
TRBV2 TRBD1 15 NA CASSYVGQGYYEQYF
TRBV19 NA 15 NA CASSGGDLRGNEQYF
TRBV3-1/TRBV3-2 TRBD2 16 NA CASSQGTSGNTGELFF
TRBV4-2 NA 16 NA CASSQELRLVRNEQYF
TRBV5-1 NA 13 NA CASSFGGDQPQHF
TRBV7-2 NA 16 NA CASSLSGGSFGNEQFF
TRBV6-6 NA 13 NA CASSPEGHEKLFF
TRBV7-9 TRBD1 15 NA CASRKQGRSNYGYTF
TRBV27 NA 16 NA CASSLWAVQGTGELFF
TRBV6-2/TRBV6-3 NA 14 once CASSYSGRNTEAFF
TRBV6-5 TRBD1 13 NA CASRRQGAGELFF
TRBV5-1 NA 16 NA CASSLARGASYNEQFF
TRBV3-1/TRBV3-2 TRBD2 15 NA CASSPPLAGGDEQYF
TRBV10-2 TRBD2 15 NA CASSGLAGGSGELFF
TRBV6-5 NA 15 NA CASTGHNSGANVLTF
TRBV27 NA 17 NA CASSLEEDQYSGNTIYF
TRBV7-3 NA 15 NA CATEEGILSSNEQFF
TRBV28 TRBD1 14 NA CASSRTGDNSPLHF
TRBV6-5 NA 13 NA CASSPARIYGYTF
TRBV2 TRBD1 15 NA CASRKDRDQACEQYF
TRBV6-5 NA 13 NA CASSKDVREKLFF
TRBV7-2 NA 16 once CASSLGFRGEMYEQYF
TRBV18 NA 14 NA CASSPPWSNNEQFF
TRBV4-2 NA 19 NA CASSQDLRFRKTKNTEAFF
TRBV6-4 TRBD1 16 NA CASRQTGGAGAGELFF
TRBV11-2 TRBD2 15 NA CASSRTGTTTGELFF
TRBV19 NA 15 NA CASSPGIGPRDEQFF
TRBV24-1 NA 8 NA CATATAFF
TRBV30 TRBD2 15 NA CAWSLAGGLTGELFF
TRBV28 NA 15 NA CASSLGGASGNTIYF
TRBV6-5 NA 13 NA CASRVDSLRPQHF
TRBV20-1 TRBD1 11 NA CSARRQGNYTF
TRBV18 NA 16 NA CASSLARLQNTGELFF
TRBV5-1 TRBD1 16 NA CASSLLGQGSTDTQYF
TRBV28 NA 13 once CASRDSLTYEQYF
TRBV3-1/TRBV3-2 NA 14 NA CASSQDTTGGTQHF
TRBV5-1 TRBD2 16 NA CASSLGAGGGADTQYF
TRBV27 NA 14 NA CASSLLAAKNIQYF
TRBV20-1 NA 11 NA CSAIVVGEQFF
TRBV6-5 NA 16 NA CASSYFGGTTNEKLFF
TRBV7-9 NA 15 NA CASSLSQTRSYEQYF
TRBV2 NA 15 NA CASSEGGGGNYEQYF
TRBV19 TRBD1 15 NA CASSIGTGLSYEQYF
TRBV5-4 NA 16 NA CASSLDGGPVTGELFF
TRBV27 TRBD1 15 NA CASSSRRGWTYEQYF
TRBV5-1 NA 14 NA CASSLDGDGYEQFF
TRBV5-4 NA 13 NA CASSLEGDSEAFF
TRBV19 TRBD2 15 NA CARNGTSGCRYEQYF